These T cell receptor beta chains were read from a single sample in a study of Ad26.COV2.S vaccination and SARS-CoV-2 variants. The repertoire was sequenced with immunoSEQ multiplex PCR; TCRdb's copy has only in-frame clones and lacks some. The sample comprises around 450,000 clones, nearly 90% of which are singletons, and under 2% rests with the top ten. The specimen was peripheral blood, collected in a trial of Ad26.COV2.S vaccine versus placebo. These receptors originate from a person aged 18-65 years who received the Ad26.COV2.S COVID-19 vaccine or a placebo. CDR3s include the opening cysteine and the closing phenylalanine or tryptophan. D genes are given only for firm matches. Clone size is stated in some rows and not others, as once, few, many or a class when expanded.

>TRBJ2-1|.|TRBV28|TRBD2
TGTGCCAGCAGTAAAGGACTAGCGGTCTCCTACAATGAGCAGTTCTTC
CASSKGLAVSYNEQFF
>TRBJ2-7|.|TRBV27|.
TGTGCCAGCAGTTTAAGACCTCGGGGCGAGCAGTACTTC
CASSLRPRGEQYF
>TRBJ2-1|.|TRBV19|TRBD2
TGTGCCAGCAATAGCGGGAGCTCCTACAATGAGCAGTTCTTC
CASNSGSSYNEQFF
>TRBJ1-5|.|TRBV4-2|TRBD1
TGTGCCAGCAGCTCAACCCAGGGGGCTAGCAATCAGCCCCAGCATTTT
CASSSTQGASNQPQHF
>TRBJ2-2|.|TRBV7-2|.
TGTGTCAGCAGCTTACTACGTTGGGGGGAGCTGTTTTTT
CVSSLLRWGELFF
>TRBJ2-7|.|TRBV5-1|.
TGCGCCAGCTCTCCGGGACCCGGGCCCTACGAGCAGTACTTC
CASSPGPGPYEQYF
>TRBJ1-4|.|TRBV15|.
TGTGCCACCAGCAAAACAGGGTTTAATGAAAAACTGTTTTTT
CATSKTGFNEKLFF
>TRBJ1-2|.|TRBV19|.
TGTGCCAGTAGTATCGGGCAGGGTTACAGTAACTATGGCTACACCTTC
CASSIGQGYSNYGYTF
>TRBJ2-7|.|TRBV18|.
TGTGCCAGCTCACCCACCCGACAGGCCCTCTCCTACGAGCAGTACTTC
CASSPTRQALSYEQYF
>TRBJ1-4|.|TRBV3-1/TRBV3-2|.
TGTGCCAGCAGCCAAGTGAAGGGAGAAAAACTGTTTTTT
CASSQVKGEKLFF
>TRBJ2-5|.|TRBV6-5|.
TGTGCCAGCAGTTACTTGGTGGCCCAAGAGACCCAGTACTTC
CASSYLVAQETQYF
>TRBJ2-7|.|TRBV10-1|.
TGCGCCAGCAGCGATTATACCTACGAGCAGTACTTC
CASSDYTYEQYF
>TRBJ2-7|.|TRBV20-1|.
TGCAGTGCTTCGGATTCCTACGAGCAGTACTTC
CSASDSYEQYF
>TRBJ2-3|.|TRBV5-1|.
TGCGCCAGCAGGGTGGACACAGATACGCAGTATTTT
CASRVDTDTQYF
>TRBJ2-1|.|TRBV3-1/TRBV3-2|TRBD2
TGTGCCAGCAGCCCGACTAGCGGGAGGGCCATAGATGAGCAGTTCTTC
CASSPTSGRAIDEQFF
>TRBJ2-5|.|TRBV5-1|.
TGCGCCAGCGCGAGGGACCACAACCCCCAAGAGACCCAGTACTTC
CASARDHNPQETQYF
>TRBJ2-2|.|TRBV4-2|.
TGTGCCAGCAGCCAAGGAGGTACCGGGGAGCTGTTTTTT
CASSQGGTGELFF
>TRBJ1-2|.|TRBV7-9|.
TGTGCCAGCAGCCAGGTCGGCGGGGGTTCATATGGCTACACCTTC
CASSQVGGGSYGYTF
>TRBJ1-1|.|TRBV19|.
TGTGCCAGTAGTACGGGGAGGGACACTGAAGCTTTCTTT
CASSTGRDTEAFF
>TRBJ2-7|.|TRBV18|.
TGTGCCAGCTCACTGGAGGGGGCTGGGTACGAGCAGTACTTC
CASSLEGAGYEQYF
>TRBJ1-1|.|TRBV12-3/TRBV12-4|.
TGTGCCAGCCGTAAGGGACAGAACACTGAAGCTTTCTTT
CASRKGQNTEAFF
>TRBJ2-7|.|TRBV5-1|.
TGCGCCAGCAGCTTGGGACAGTCCGGAATGACCTACGAGCAGTACTTC
CASSLGQSGMTYEQYF
>TRBJ2-7|.|TRBV10-2|.
TGCGCCAGCAGTGCACAGGCTAACTCCTACGAGCAGTACTTC
CASSAQANSYEQYF
>TRBJ2-1|.|TRBV7-2|TRBD2
TGTGCCAGCAGCCCACCCGGACTAGCGTTTTCCTACAATGAGCAGTTCTTC
CASSPPGLAFSYNEQFF
>TRBJ1-1|.|TRBV19|.
TGTGCCAGTAGAAGTATTTTGAACACTGAAGCTTTCTTT
CASRSILNTEAFF
>TRBJ2-1|few|TRBV29-1|.
TGCAGCGTTGGGATAGTACTACTACGGGCCAATGAGCAGTTCTTC
CSVGIVLLRANEQFF
>TRBJ1-5|once|TRBV24-1|.
TGTGCCACCAGTGATTTCCCCAGGTCTAATCAGCCCCAGCATTTT
CATSDFPRSNQPQHF
>TRBJ1-1|.|TRBV12-3/TRBV12-4|.
TGTGCCAGCAGTCCCCAGGGTATCACTGAAGCTTTCTTT
CASSPQGITEAFF
>TRBJ2-4|.|TRBV18|.
TGTGCCAGCTCACCATCTCCAGGACGACAAAACATTCAGTACTTC
CASSPSPGRQNIQYF
>TRBJ1-5|.|TRBV9|.
TGTGCCAGCAGCCAATGTCCCGATACAGGCCTCTACCTCCATCAGCCCCAGCATTTT
CASSQCPDTGLYLHQPQHF
>TRBJ2-3|.|TRBV5-4|TRBD2
TGTGCCAGCAGCTTCAGACTAGCGGGAGGGCCTAAGGATACGCAGTATTTT
CASSFRLAGGPKDTQYF
>TRBJ1-2|.|TRBV29-1|TRBD1
TGCAGCGTTGACCTTTCGGGACAGGCAGCTGGCTACACCTTC
CSVDLSGQAAGYTF
>TRBJ1-2|.|TRBV2|.
TGTGCCAGCGGAACCGGGGCTCTGGATGGCTACACCTTC
CASGTGALDGYTF
>TRBJ2-7|.|TRBV5-5|.
TGTGCCAGCAGCTTGGTCCCCGGGTCAAGCTCCTACGAGCAGTACTTC
CASSLVPGSSSYEQYF
>TRBJ1-2|.|TRBV9|TRBD1
TGTGCCAGCAGCGAACAGGGGTCCCCCTTCTATGGCTACACCTTC
CASSEQGSPFYGYTF
>TRBJ2-5|once|TRBV7-6|TRBD1
TGTGCCAGCAGCTTAGAAGACAGGGTAACAGAGACCCAGTACTTC
CASSLEDRVTETQYF
>TRBJ2-1|.|TRBV7-2|.
TGTGCCAGCAGCTTAGGATCGTATGGTACCAGTGAGCAGTTCTTC
CASSLGSYGTSEQFF
>TRBJ2-7|.|TRBV21-1|.
TGTGCCAGCAGCAACCGTAGCGGGACTATCGAGCAGTACTTC
CASSNRSGTIEQYF
>TRBJ1-6|.|TRBV10-3|.
TGTGCCATCAGTGGGGGGGGGTCGCTGGCACCCCTCCACTTT
CAISGGGSLAPLHF
>TRBJ1-1|.|TRBV7-6|TRBD1
TGTGCCAGCAGCTCGAGCAGGGGGGCTCGAACTGAAGCTTTCTTT
CASSSSRGARTEAFF